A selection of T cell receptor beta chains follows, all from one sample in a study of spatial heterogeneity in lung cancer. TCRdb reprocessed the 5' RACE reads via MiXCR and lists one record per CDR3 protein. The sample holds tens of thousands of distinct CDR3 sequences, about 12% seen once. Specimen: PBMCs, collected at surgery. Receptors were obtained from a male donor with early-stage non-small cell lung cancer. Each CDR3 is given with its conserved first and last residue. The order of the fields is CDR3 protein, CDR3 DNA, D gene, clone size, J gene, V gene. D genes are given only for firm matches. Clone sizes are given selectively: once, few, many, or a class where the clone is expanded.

CDR3 protein: CVSPRGPGQPYEQYF
CDR3 DNA: TGTGTCAGCCCCCGGGGTCCGGGACAGCCCTACGAGCAGTACTTC
D gene: TRBD1
clone size: few
J gene: TRBJ2-7
V gene: TRBV7-9

CDR3 protein: CASTPFGQGQETQYF
CDR3 DNA: TGTGCCAGTACCCCATTCGGACAGGGACAAGAGACCCAGTACTTC
D gene: TRBD1
clone size: NA
J gene: TRBJ2-5
V gene: TRBV19

CDR3 protein: CASSPPQGPNEKLFF
CDR3 DNA: TGTGCCAGCTCACCACCCCAGGGACCTAATGAAAAACTGTTTTTT
D gene: NA
clone size: few
J gene: TRBJ1-4
V gene: TRBV18

CDR3 protein: CASSSTSGDNEQFF
CDR3 DNA: TGTGCCAGCAGCTCGACTAGCGGGGACAATGAGCAGTTCTTC
D gene: TRBD2
clone size: few
J gene: TRBJ2-1
V gene: TRBV7-9

CDR3 protein: CASSSDRGQYEQYF
CDR3 DNA: TGTGCCAGCAGTTCGGACAGGGGGCAATACGAGCAGTACTTC
D gene: TRBD1
clone size: medium-sized
J gene: TRBJ2-7
V gene: TRBV28

CDR3 protein: CASSLANTGELFF
CDR3 DNA: TGTGCCAGCAGTTTGGCGAACACCGGGGAGCTGTTTTTT
D gene: NA
clone size: few
J gene: TRBJ2-2
V gene: TRBV6-2/TRBV6-3

CDR3 protein: CASSQTLAPGETQYF
CDR3 DNA: TGTGCCAGCAGCCAGACTCTAGCCCCGGGAGAGACCCAGTACTTC
D gene: NA
clone size: many
J gene: TRBJ2-5
V gene: TRBV12-3/TRBV12-4

CDR3 protein: CASSPRQANYGYTF
CDR3 DNA: TGTGCCAGCAGCCCCCGACAGGCTAACTATGGCTACACCTTC
D gene: NA
clone size: few
J gene: TRBJ1-2
V gene: TRBV7-8

CDR3 protein: CASSLAGGLGSPLHF
CDR3 DNA: TGTGCCAGCAGTTTAGCAGGGGGTTTAGGTTCACCCCTCCACTTT
D gene: TRBD1
clone size: few
J gene: TRBJ1-6
V gene: TRBV28

CDR3 protein: CASSLTFSDRGTNQPQHF
CDR3 DNA: TGTGCCAGCAGCTTGACCTTTTCCGACAGGGGGACGAATCAGCCCCAGCATTTT
D gene: TRBD1
clone size: few
J gene: TRBJ1-5
V gene: TRBV5-8

CDR3 protein: CASSFSGTQETQYF
CDR3 DNA: TGTGCCAGCAGTTTTTCCGGTACACAAGAGACCCAGTACTTC
D gene: NA
clone size: few
J gene: TRBJ2-5
V gene: TRBV28

CDR3 protein: CASSSNRGLDKETQYF
CDR3 DNA: TGTGCCAGCAGTTCTAATAGGGGGTTAGATAAAGAGACCCAGTACTTC
D gene: NA
clone size: NA
J gene: TRBJ2-5
V gene: TRBV5-4

CDR3 protein: CSADHGENYEQYF
CDR3 DNA: TGCAGTGCCGACCATGGGGAGAACTACGAGCAGTACTTC
D gene: NA
clone size: many
J gene: TRBJ2-7
V gene: TRBV20-1

CDR3 protein: CASSFGRDAEAFF
CDR3 DNA: TGTGCCAGCAGCTTCGGGAGAGACGCTGAAGCTTTCTTT
D gene: NA
clone size: NA
J gene: TRBJ1-1
V gene: TRBV7-8

CDR3 protein: CASSLGALKETQYF
CDR3 DNA: TGTGCCAGCAGCTTAGGGGCATTAAAAGAGACCCAGTACTTC
D gene: NA
clone size: NA
J gene: TRBJ2-5
V gene: TRBV7-6

CDR3 protein: CSARPGTSGGQETQYF
CDR3 DNA: TGCAGTGCTAGGCCCGGGACTAGCGGGGGACAAGAGACCCAGTACTTC
D gene: TRBD2
clone size: NA
J gene: TRBJ2-5
V gene: TRBV20-1

CDR3 protein: CASSLDTMNTEAFF
CDR3 DNA: TGCGCCAGCAGCTTGGACACAATGAACACTGAAGCTTTCTTT
D gene: NA
clone size: many
J gene: TRBJ1-1
V gene: TRBV5-1

CDR3 protein: CASSLEPSVQYF
CDR3 DNA: TGCGCCAGCAGCTTGGAGCCCTCCGTGCAGTACTTC
D gene: NA
clone size: many
J gene: TRBJ2-7
V gene: TRBV5-1

CDR3 protein: CASSQEDYYEQYF
CDR3 DNA: TGTGCCAGCAGCCAAGAAGATTACTACGAGCAGTACTTC
D gene: NA
clone size: few
J gene: TRBJ2-7
V gene: TRBV4-2

CDR3 protein: CASSSLGGLAEKLFF
CDR3 DNA: TGTGCCAGCAGCTCACTCGGGGGCCTCGCTGAAAAACTGTTTTTT
D gene: NA
clone size: NA
J gene: TRBJ1-4
V gene: TRBV27

CDR3 protein: CASSLGPVDRKETQYF
CDR3 DNA: TGCGCCAGCAGCTTGGGGCCGGTGGACAGGAAAGAGACCCAGTACTTC
D gene: TRBD1
clone size: NA
J gene: TRBJ2-5
V gene: TRBV5-1

CDR3 protein: CASSGTSGGRLTDTQYF
CDR3 DNA: TGCGCCAGCAGTGGGACTAGCGGGGGACGCCTCACAGATACGCAGTATTTT
D gene: TRBD2
clone size: few
J gene: TRBJ2-3
V gene: TRBV10-1

CDR3 protein: CATSDSPLQGGTGELFF
CDR3 DNA: TGTGCCACCAGTGATTCACCCCTCCAGGGGGGGACCGGGGAGCTGTTTTTT
D gene: NA
clone size: few
J gene: TRBJ2-2
V gene: TRBV24-1

CDR3 protein: CASSSPRTSTYEQYF
CDR3 DNA: TGTGCCAGCTCAAGCCCCAGGACTAGCACCTACGAGCAGTACTTC
D gene: TRBD2
clone size: NA
J gene: TRBJ2-7
V gene: TRBV6-6

CDR3 protein: CASRRGRQETQYF
CDR3 DNA: TGTGCCAGCAGACGCGGCCGCCAAGAGACCCAGTACTTC
D gene: NA
clone size: many
J gene: TRBJ2-5
V gene: TRBV6-2/TRBV6-3

CDR3 protein: CASSYGTGRGRTQYF
CDR3 DNA: TGTGCCAGCAGTTACGGAACAGGACGAGGCCGGACCCAGTACTTC
D gene: NA
clone size: NA
J gene: TRBJ2-5
V gene: TRBV6-2/TRBV6-3

CDR3 protein: CASSEDLDAYGYTF
CDR3 DNA: TGCGCCAGCAGTGAGGACTTAGACGCATATGGCTACACCTTC
D gene: NA
clone size: NA
J gene: TRBJ1-2
V gene: TRBV10-2

CDR3 protein: CASSQSVQSYEQYF
CDR3 DNA: TGCGCCAGCAGCCAATCCGTTCAGTCCTACGAGCAGTACTTC
D gene: NA
clone size: few
J gene: TRBJ2-7
V gene: TRBV4-3

CDR3 protein: CASSRQDYNSPLHF
CDR3 DNA: TGTGCCAGCAGTAGACAGGACTATAATTCACCCCTCCACTTT
D gene: NA
clone size: many
J gene: TRBJ1-6
V gene: TRBV28

CDR3 protein: CSARDAGQTNEQFF
CDR3 DNA: TGCAGTGCTAGAGATGCTGGGCAGACCAATGAGCAGTTCTTC
D gene: NA
clone size: many
J gene: TRBJ2-1
V gene: TRBV20-1

CDR3 protein: CASTHGGGTRSGELFF
CDR3 DNA: TGTGCCAGCACCCACGGTGGGGGGACTCGCTCCGGGGAGCTGTTTTTT
D gene: NA
clone size: NA
J gene: TRBJ2-2
V gene: TRBV28

CDR3 protein: CASSLEDRYTIYF
CDR3 DNA: TGTGCCAGCAGCTTAGAGGACCGTTACACCATATATTTT
D gene: NA
clone size: many
J gene: TRBJ1-3
V gene: TRBV11-2